This T cell receptor (beta chain) is from a study of blood T cell repertoires in COVID-19. Turning to the study itself: T cells, B-cell-depleted T cells, or PBMCs provided the cDNA or gDNA that served as material.

V lost 0 bases and J lost 2; bases outside the gene matches: 2. The CDR3 is made up of 14 amino acids. The germline V gene encodes CDR1 SGHRS and CDR2 YFSETQ. Assay: immunoSEQ multiplex PCR; the TCRdb copy retains only in-frame clones and omits some. This sample has 250,000 to 300,000 clones; approximately 85% occur once, and the top ten carry approximately 10%. This receptor was obtained from a woman in her 70s with acute or convalescent COVID-19. The sequenced material came from peripheral blood. This rearrangement joins TRBV5-1 to TRBJ2-7, with TRBD1 matching over 7 bases. DNA for the CDR3: TGCGCCAGCAGCTTGGGGACAGGCCCCTACGAGCAGTACTTC. As protein: CASSLGTGPYEQYF.